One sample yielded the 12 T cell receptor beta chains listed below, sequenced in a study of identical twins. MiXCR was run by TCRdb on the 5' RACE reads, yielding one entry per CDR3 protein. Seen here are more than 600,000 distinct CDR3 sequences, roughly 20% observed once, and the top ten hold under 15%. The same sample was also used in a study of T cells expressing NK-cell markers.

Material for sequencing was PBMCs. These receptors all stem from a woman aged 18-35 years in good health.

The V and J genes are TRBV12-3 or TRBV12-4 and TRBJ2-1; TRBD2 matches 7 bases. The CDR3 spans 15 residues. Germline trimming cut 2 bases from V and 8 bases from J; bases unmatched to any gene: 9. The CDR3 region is CASSLWGGIAHEQFF. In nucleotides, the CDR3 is TGTGCCAGCAGTTTATGGGGGGGAATAGCCCATGAGCAGTTCTTC.

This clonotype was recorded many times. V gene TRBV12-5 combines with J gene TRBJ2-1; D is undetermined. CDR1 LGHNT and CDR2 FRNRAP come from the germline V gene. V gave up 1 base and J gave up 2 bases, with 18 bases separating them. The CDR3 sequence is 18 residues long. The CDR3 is CASGLGVGASPPYNEQFF. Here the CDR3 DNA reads TGTGCTAGTGGTTTGGGGGTTGGCGCCTCCCCACCCTACAATGAGCAGTTCTTC.

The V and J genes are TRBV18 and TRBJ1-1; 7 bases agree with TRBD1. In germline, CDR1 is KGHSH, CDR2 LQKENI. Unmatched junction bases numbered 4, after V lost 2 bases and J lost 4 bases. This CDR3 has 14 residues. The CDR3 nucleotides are TGTGCCAGCTCACCATACCAGGGGGGCACTGAAGCTTTCTTT. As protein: CASSPYQGGTEAFF.

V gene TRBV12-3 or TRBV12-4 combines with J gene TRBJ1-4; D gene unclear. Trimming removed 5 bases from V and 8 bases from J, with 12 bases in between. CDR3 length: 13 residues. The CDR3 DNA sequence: TGTGCCAGCAGTCCGCGGGGTAGGGAAAAACTGTTTTTT. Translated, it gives CASSPRGREKLFF.

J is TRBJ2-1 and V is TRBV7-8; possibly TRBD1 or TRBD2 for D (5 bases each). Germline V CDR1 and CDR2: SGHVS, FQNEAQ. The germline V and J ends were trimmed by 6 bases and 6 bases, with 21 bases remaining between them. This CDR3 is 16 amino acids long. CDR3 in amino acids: CASRPFRDPLGNEQFF. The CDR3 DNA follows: TGTGCCAGCAGACCTTTCCGGGACCCCCTAGGCAATGAGCAGTTCTTC.

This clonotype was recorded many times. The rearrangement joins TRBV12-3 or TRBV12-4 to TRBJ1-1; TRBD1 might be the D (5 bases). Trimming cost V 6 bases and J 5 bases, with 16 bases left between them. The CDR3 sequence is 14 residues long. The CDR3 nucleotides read TGTGCCAGCAGACAAAGACAGCAAGGAACTGAAGCTTTCTTT. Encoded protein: CASRQRQQGTEAFF.

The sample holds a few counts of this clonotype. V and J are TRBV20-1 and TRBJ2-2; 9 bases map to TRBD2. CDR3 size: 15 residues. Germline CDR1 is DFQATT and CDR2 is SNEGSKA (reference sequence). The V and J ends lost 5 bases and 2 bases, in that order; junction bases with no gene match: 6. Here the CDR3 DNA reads TGCAGTGCTCAACTAGCGGGCATAAACACCGGGGAGCTGTTTTTT. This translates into CSAQLAGINTGELFF.

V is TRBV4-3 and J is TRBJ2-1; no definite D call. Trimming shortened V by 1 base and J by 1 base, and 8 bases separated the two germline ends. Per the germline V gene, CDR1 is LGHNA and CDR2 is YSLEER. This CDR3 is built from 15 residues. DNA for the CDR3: TGCGCCAGCAGCCAAGTGTGGCGGTCCTACAATGAGCAGTTCTTC. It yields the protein CASSQVWRSYNEQFF.

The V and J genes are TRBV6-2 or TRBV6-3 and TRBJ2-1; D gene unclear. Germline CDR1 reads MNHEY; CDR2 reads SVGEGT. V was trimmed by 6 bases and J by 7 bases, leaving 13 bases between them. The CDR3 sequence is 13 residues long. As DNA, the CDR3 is TGTGCCAGCAGCCGTGGTTGGGCGAATGAGCAGTTCTTC. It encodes CASSRGWANEQFF.

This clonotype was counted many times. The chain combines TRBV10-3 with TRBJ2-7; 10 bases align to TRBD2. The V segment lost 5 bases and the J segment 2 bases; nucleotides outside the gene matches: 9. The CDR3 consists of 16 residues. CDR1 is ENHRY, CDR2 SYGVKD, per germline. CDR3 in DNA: TGTGCCATCAGTCCAACCAGCGGGGGGGCCACCTACGAGCAGTACTTC. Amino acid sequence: CAISPTSGGATYEQYF.

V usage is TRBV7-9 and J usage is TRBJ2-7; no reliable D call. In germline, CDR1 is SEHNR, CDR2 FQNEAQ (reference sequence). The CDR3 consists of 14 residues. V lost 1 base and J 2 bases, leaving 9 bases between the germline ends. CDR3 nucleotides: TGTGCCAGCAGCTTAGATGGACCGGCCTACGAGCAGTACTTC. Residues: CASSLDGPAYEQYF.

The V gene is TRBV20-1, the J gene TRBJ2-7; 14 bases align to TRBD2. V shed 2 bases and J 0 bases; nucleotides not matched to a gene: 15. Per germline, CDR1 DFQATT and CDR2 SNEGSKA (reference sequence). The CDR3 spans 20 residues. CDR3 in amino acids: CSARPLGGTSGGRSSYEQYF. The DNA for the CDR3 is TGCAGTGCTAGACCCCTGGGCGGGACTAGCGGGGGCCGAAGCTCCTACGAGCAGTACTTC.